These T cell receptor beta chains were read from a single sample in a study of cytomegalovirus exposure and HLA in healthy donors. Libraries were prepared by immunoSEQ multiplex PCR; TCRdb keeps only in-frame clonotypes and omits some of them. This table holds about 89,000 clones, around 77% found once. Sample: PBMCs. The receptors here all came from a man younger than 40 in good health and CMV-seronegative. Both conserved end residues are part of each CDR3. The D gene is left open where the match is weak. Clone size is stated in some rows and not others, as once, few, many or a class when expanded.

V gene: TRBV19; clone size: -; J gene: TRBJ2-4; CDR3 length: 18; D gene: TRBD1; CDR3 DNA: TGTGCCAGTTGTGTCCTCGGACAGGGGGTAGTAGCCAAAAACATTCAGTACTTC; CDR3 protein: CASCVLGQGVVAKNIQYF
V gene: TRBV14; clone size: -; J gene: TRBJ2-1; CDR3 length: 16; D gene: TRBD2; CDR3 DNA: TGTGCCAGCAGCCTCAATATAGCGGGAGGGCCCCATGAGCAGTTCTTC; CDR3 protein: CASSLNIAGGPHEQFF
V gene: TRBV28; clone size: -; J gene: TRBJ2-6; CDR3 length: 16; D gene: -; CDR3 DNA: TGTGCCAGCAGTTTTTACAGACCCTCTGGGGCCAACGTCCTGACTTTC; CDR3 protein: CASSFYRPSGANVLTF
V gene: TRBV6-1; clone size: -; J gene: TRBJ1-1; CDR3 length: 16; D gene: TRBD1; CDR3 DNA: TGTGCCAGCAGTGAAAGCCCACAGGGGGCGAACACTGAAGCTTTCTTT; CDR3 protein: CASSESPQGANTEAFF
V gene: TRBV6-1; clone size: -; J gene: TRBJ2-7; CDR3 length: 15; D gene: TRBD2; CDR3 DNA: TGTGCCAGCAGGCCTCCGGGACTAGCGGGGGCCGAGCAGTACTTC; CDR3 protein: CASRPPGLAGAEQYF
V gene: TRBV7-9; clone size: -; J gene: TRBJ1-2; CDR3 length: 11; D gene: TRBD1; CDR3 DNA: TGTGCCATAGACAGGGGTTCATACTACACCTTC; CDR3 protein: CAIDRGSYYTF
V gene: TRBV19; clone size: once; J gene: TRBJ1-5; CDR3 length: 16; D gene: -; CDR3 DNA: TGTGCCAGTAGTACAATCCAGGGTACTAGCAATCAGCCCCAGCATTTT; CDR3 protein: CASSTIQGTSNQPQHF
V gene: TRBV5-1; clone size: -; J gene: TRBJ1-1; CDR3 length: 12; D gene: -; CDR3 DNA: TGCGCCAGCAGCAGGGGAAGCCTTGAAGCTTTCTTT; CDR3 protein: CASSRGSLEAFF
V gene: TRBV11-2; clone size: once; J gene: TRBJ2-1; CDR3 length: 15; D gene: -; CDR3 DNA: TGTGCCAGCAGCCGAAACGATGGCGTTAGGAGTGAGCAGTTCTTC; CDR3 protein: CASSRNDGVRSEQFF
V gene: TRBV5-8; clone size: few; J gene: TRBJ1-5; CDR3 length: 14; D gene: TRBD1; CDR3 DNA: TGTGCCAGCAGCTTACAGGGGGTCAATCAGCCCCAGCATTTT; CDR3 protein: CASSLQGVNQPQHF
V gene: TRBV7-2; clone size: -; J gene: TRBJ2-3; CDR3 length: 14; D gene: -; CDR3 DNA: TGTGCCAGCAGCCAACAGCGGGGCACAGATACGCAGTATTTT; CDR3 protein: CASSQQRGTDTQYF
V gene: TRBV2; clone size: -; J gene: TRBJ1-4; CDR3 length: 12; D gene: -; CDR3 DNA: TGTGCCAGCACTCTGGGGGCGGAAAAACTGTTTTTT; CDR3 protein: CASTLGAEKLFF
V gene: TRBV7-2; clone size: few; J gene: TRBJ2-1; CDR3 length: 13; D gene: TRBD2; CDR3 DNA: TGTGCCAGCAGCTTAAGCGGGAGCAATGAGCAGTTCTTC; CDR3 protein: CASSLSGSNEQFF
V gene: TRBV6-1; clone size: once; J gene: TRBJ2-5; CDR3 length: 12; D gene: -; CDR3 DNA: TGTGCCAGCAGTGGGACTCGAGAGACCCAGTACTTC; CDR3 protein: CASSGTRETQYF
V gene: TRBV29-1; clone size: medium-sized; J gene: TRBJ2-7; CDR3 length: 13; D gene: -; CDR3 DNA: TGCAGCGTTGATACAGGTCCCCCCTACGAGCAGTACTTC; CDR3 protein: CSVDTGPPYEQYF
V gene: TRBV12-2; clone size: -; J gene: TRBJ1-2; CDR3 length: 16; D gene: -; CDR3 DNA: TGTGCAAGTCGCTTAGGGGGCGGTCGGACAAACTATGGCTACACCTTC; CDR3 protein: CASRLGGGRTNYGYTF
V gene: TRBV4-1; clone size: -; J gene: TRBJ2-2; CDR3 length: 12; D gene: -; CDR3 DNA: TGCGCCAGCAGTCGAGCCACCGGGGAGCTGTTTTTT; CDR3 protein: CASSRATGELFF
V gene: TRBV2; clone size: -; J gene: TRBJ2-3; CDR3 length: 16; D gene: TRBD1; CDR3 DNA: TGTGCCAGCAGGGACAGGGCGGGGTACTGGGCAGATACGCAGTATTTT; CDR3 protein: CASRDRAGYWADTQYF
V gene: TRBV7-9; clone size: -; J gene: TRBJ2-2; CDR3 length: 15; D gene: TRBD1; CDR3 DNA: TGTGCCAGCAGCTTGGACAGGGCTAACACCGGGGAGCTGTTTTTT; CDR3 protein: CASSLDRANTGELFF
V gene: TRBV29-1; clone size: -; J gene: TRBJ2-7; CDR3 length: 15; D gene: TRBD1; CDR3 DNA: TGCAGCGTTGAAGGAAGGACAGGGGCCTTCTACGAGCAGTACTTC; CDR3 protein: CSVEGRTGAFYEQYF
V gene: TRBV10-3; clone size: few; J gene: TRBJ2-6; CDR3 length: 14; D gene: TRBD1; CDR3 DNA: TGTGCCATCAGCAGGGGGTCTGGGGCCAACGTCCTGACTTTC; CDR3 protein: CAISRGSGANVLTF
V gene: TRBV7-9; clone size: -; J gene: TRBJ1-3; CDR3 length: 13; D gene: -; CDR3 DNA: TGTGCCAGCATATTGGGATCGAGGGACACCATATATTTT; CDR3 protein: CASILGSRDTIYF
V gene: TRBV30; clone size: -; J gene: TRBJ1-6; CDR3 length: 15; D gene: -; CDR3 DNA: TGTGCCTGGAGTGTACTTGCCGGGCAGGGCTCACCCCTCCACTTT; CDR3 protein: CAWSVLAGQGSPLHF
V gene: TRBV7-9; clone size: -; J gene: TRBJ2-7; CDR3 length: 15; D gene: TRBD2; CDR3 DNA: TGTGCCAGCAGCTACCCCGGACTAGCGGGAGGAGAGCAGTACTTC; CDR3 protein: CASSYPGLAGGEQYF
V gene: TRBV28; clone size: -; J gene: TRBJ2-7; CDR3 length: 14; D gene: TRBD1; CDR3 DNA: TGTGCCAGCAGTTGGGCCAACAGGGGCTACGAGCAGTACTTC; CDR3 protein: CASSWANRGYEQYF
V gene: TRBV18; clone size: -; J gene: TRBJ2-2; CDR3 length: 16; D gene: -; CDR3 DNA: TGTGCCAGCTCACCACCAGGAGGACGGAACACCGGGGAGCTGTTTTTT; CDR3 protein: CASSPPGGRNTGELFF
V gene: TRBV14; clone size: -; J gene: TRBJ2-7; CDR3 length: 16; D gene: -; CDR3 DNA: TGTGCCAGCCGCGACAGCCAGGGATCCTACTCCTACGAGCAGTACTTC; CDR3 protein: CASRDSQGSYSYEQYF
V gene: TRBV28; clone size: -; J gene: TRBJ2-5; CDR3 length: 15; D gene: -; CDR3 DNA: TGTGCCAGCAGTTTACTTCAGGGTAGGGTGAAGACCCAGTACTTC; CDR3 protein: CASSLLQGRVKTQYF
V gene: TRBV21-1; clone size: -; J gene: TRBJ2-7; CDR3 length: 15; D gene: -; CDR3 DNA: TGTGCCAGCAGCAAAGAACAGGAACCCCTCTACGAGCAGTACTTC; CDR3 protein: CASSKEQEPLYEQYF
V gene: TRBV14; clone size: -; J gene: TRBJ2-1; CDR3 length: 17; D gene: -; CDR3 DNA: TGTGCCAGCAGCCAAACCGGGATCACGATCCCCCACAATGAGCAGTTCTTC; CDR3 protein: CASSQTGITIPHNEQFF
V gene: TRBV4-1; clone size: -; J gene: TRBJ1-1; CDR3 length: 15; D gene: -; CDR3 DNA: TGCGCCAGCCGCAAGGGGCCGATCATGAACACTGAAGCTTTCTTT; CDR3 protein: CASRKGPIMNTEAFF
V gene: TRBV7-8; clone size: -; J gene: TRBJ2-7; CDR3 length: 13; D gene: -; CDR3 DNA: TGTGCCAGCAGGATGGCAGGGGCGGACGAGCAGTACTTC; CDR3 protein: CASRMAGADEQYF
V gene: TRBV7-2; clone size: -; J gene: TRBJ1-4; CDR3 length: 15; D gene: -; CDR3 DNA: TGTGCCAGCAGCTTAGTCCCCGGGTCTGGGGAAAAACTGTTTTTT; CDR3 protein: CASSLVPGSGEKLFF
V gene: TRBV7-9; clone size: -; J gene: TRBJ2-5; CDR3 length: 14; D gene: -; CDR3 DNA: TGTGCCAGCAGCTATATTTCACGGGGAGAGACCCAGTACTTC; CDR3 protein: CASSYISRGETQYF
V gene: TRBV4-1; clone size: few; J gene: TRBJ2-7; CDR3 length: 16; D gene: TRBD2; CDR3 DNA: TGCGCCAGCAGCCAAGATTTCCCGGGGGGGTCCTACGAGCAGTACTTC; CDR3 protein: CASSQDFPGGSYEQYF
V gene: TRBV7-2; clone size: -; J gene: TRBJ2-7; CDR3 length: 14; D gene: -; CDR3 DNA: TGTGCCAGCAGCTCGGACTATCGCTCCTACGAGCAGTACTTC; CDR3 protein: CASSSDYRSYEQYF
V gene: TRBV2; clone size: -; J gene: TRBJ2-3; CDR3 length: 18; D gene: TRBD1; CDR3 DNA: TGTGCCAGCAGCGGTCCGGGACAGGGGTGGATCAGCACAGATACGCAGTATTTT; CDR3 protein: CASSGPGQGWISTDTQYF